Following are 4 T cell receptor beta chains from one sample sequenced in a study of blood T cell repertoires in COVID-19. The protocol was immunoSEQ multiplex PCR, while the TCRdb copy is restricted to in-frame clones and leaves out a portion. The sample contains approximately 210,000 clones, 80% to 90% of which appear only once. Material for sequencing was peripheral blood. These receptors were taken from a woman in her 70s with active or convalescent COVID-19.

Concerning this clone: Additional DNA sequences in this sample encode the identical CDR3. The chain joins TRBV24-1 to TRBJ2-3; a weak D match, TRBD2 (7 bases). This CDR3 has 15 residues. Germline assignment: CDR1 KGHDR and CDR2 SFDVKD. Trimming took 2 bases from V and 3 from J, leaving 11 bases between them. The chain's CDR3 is CATSDSGRGTDTQYF. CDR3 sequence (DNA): TGTGCCACCAGTGATTCAGGGAGGGGGACAGATACGCAGTATTTT.

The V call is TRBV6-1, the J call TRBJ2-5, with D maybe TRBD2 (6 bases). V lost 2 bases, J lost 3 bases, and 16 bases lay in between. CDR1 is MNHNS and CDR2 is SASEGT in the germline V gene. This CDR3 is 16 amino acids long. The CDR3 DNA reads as TGTGCCAGCAGTGAATGGGTTATGGAGGGAAAAGAGACCCAGTACTTC. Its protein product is CASSEWVMEGKETQYF.

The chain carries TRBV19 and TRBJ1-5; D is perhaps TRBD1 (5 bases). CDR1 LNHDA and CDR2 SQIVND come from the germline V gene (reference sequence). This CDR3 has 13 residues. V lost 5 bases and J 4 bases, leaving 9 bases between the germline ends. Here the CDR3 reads CASSDSVNQPQHF. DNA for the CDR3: TGTGCCAGTAGTGACAGTGTAAATCAGCCCCAGCATTTT.

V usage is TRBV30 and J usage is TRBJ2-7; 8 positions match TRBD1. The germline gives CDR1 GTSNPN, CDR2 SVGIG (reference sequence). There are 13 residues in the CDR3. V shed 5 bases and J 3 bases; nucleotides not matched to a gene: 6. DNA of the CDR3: TGTGCCTGGTCAGGGGGCAGCTACTACGAGCAGTACTTC. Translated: CAWSGGSYYEQYF.